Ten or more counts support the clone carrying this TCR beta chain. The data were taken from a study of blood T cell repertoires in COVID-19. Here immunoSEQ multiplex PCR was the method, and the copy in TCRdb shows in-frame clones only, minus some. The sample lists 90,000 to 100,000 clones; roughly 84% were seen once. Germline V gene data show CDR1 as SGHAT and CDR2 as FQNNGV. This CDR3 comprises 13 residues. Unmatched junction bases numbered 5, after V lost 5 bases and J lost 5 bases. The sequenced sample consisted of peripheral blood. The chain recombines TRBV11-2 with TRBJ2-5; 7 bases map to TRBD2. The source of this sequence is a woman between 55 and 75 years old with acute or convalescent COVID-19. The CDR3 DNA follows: TGTGCCAGCAGCCCACCAGCGGGGGAGACCCAGTACTTC. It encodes CASSPPAGETQYF.